This T cell receptor beta chain was recovered during a study of Graves' ophthalmopathy and Graves' hyperthyroidism. General study points: A majority of expanded thyroid clonotypes exceeding 0.001 frequency were likewise present in blood. As the model predicted ophthalmopathy progression, it achieved a sensitivity of around 71% and a specificity of 72.22%.

The CDR3 is made up of 12 amino acids. Germline V gene data show CDR1 as MGHDK and CDR2 as SYGVNS. The ends lost 4 bases at V and 9 bases at J; junction bases unmatched: 5. If patients had other autoimmune diseases, uncontrolled infections, pregnancy or lactation, they were excluded. Orbital computed tomography, thyroid ultrasound, TRAb, serum thyroxine and clinical symptoms formed the basis of diagnosis. The table lists this clonotype with many counts. Its specificity is not known. Transcripts of RNA were the source for amplifying TCR beta CDR3 regions. First-round RT-PCR used HTBI primers; second-round multiplex PCR followed. TCRdb re-called the multiplex PCR reads with MiXCR, one entry per CDR3 protein. In the table there are 300,000 or so distinct CDR3 sequences, 17% of which are singletons.

This receptor was obtained from an adult man with Graves' ophthalmopathy. The rearrangement joins TRBV25-1 to TRBJ1-1; 7 positions agree with TRBD1. Sequencing was performed on peripheral blood. The CDR3 DNA is TGTGCCAGCAGTGTTGAACAGGGGAAAGCTTTCTTT. Translated: CASSVEQGKAFF.